The TCR beta chain described here comes from a study of T-cell reconstitution after alpha-beta-depleted transplantation in children. Findings of the study overall: A year post-transplant, T-cell counts and diversity derived mostly from newly produced T cells. Where alpha-beta T cells came from about two months after transplant was reportedly several hundred expanded graft clones.

About this clonotype itself: As yet, its antigen is unknown.

The authors prepared the TCRbeta library with unique molecular identifiers. TCRdb independently ran MiXCR on the PCR reads; one entry per CDR3 protein. This table has fewer than 700,000 distinct CDR3 sequences, 10% to 15% appearing once. The CDR3 has 12 amino acids. Per the germline V gene, CDR1 is LGHDT and CDR2 is YNNKEL (reference sequence). V gave up 1 base and J gave up 6 bases, with 7 bases separating them. The receptor comes from a male patient under 18 who had a stem cell transplant for acute myeloid leukemia, so the T cells may come from the graft donor. The sample was PBMCs, mostly from graft donor cells, taken 360 days after TCRalphabeta/CD19-depleted stem cell transplant. The gene calls are TRBV3-1 and TRBJ2-7; no definite D call. This chain's CDR3 is CASSQVTSEQYF. The CDR3 nucleotides are TGTGCCAGCAGCCAAGTCACATCCGAGCAGTACTTC.